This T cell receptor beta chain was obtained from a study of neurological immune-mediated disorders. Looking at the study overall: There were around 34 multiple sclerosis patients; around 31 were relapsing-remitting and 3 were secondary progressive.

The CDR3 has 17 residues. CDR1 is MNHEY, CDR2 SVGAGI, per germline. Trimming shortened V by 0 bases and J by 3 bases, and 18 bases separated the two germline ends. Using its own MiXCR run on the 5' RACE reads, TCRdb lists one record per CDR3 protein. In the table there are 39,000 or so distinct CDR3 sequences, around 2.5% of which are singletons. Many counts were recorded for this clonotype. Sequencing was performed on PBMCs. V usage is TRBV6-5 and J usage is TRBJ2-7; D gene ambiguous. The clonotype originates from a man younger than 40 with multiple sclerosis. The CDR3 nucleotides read TGTGCCAGCAGTTACTCGTTGCCAGGCCGTCCCGTCTACGAGCAGTACTTC. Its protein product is CASSYSLPGRPVYEQYF.